This T cell receptor (beta chain) appears in the sequencing data of a study of PD-L1 blockade in urothelial cancer. Turning to the study itself: Analyzed time points were 3 weeks (second dose) and 6 weeks after therapy began. Broader study findings: Durable benefit was linked to greater 3-week expansion of tumor-associated blood clones. Better survival was forecast by a pretreatment blood TCR clonality below the median.

On this clone itself: The antigen is not known.

Each patient presented with locally advanced or metastatic urothelial carcinoma. The CDR3 consists of 12 residues. Germline V CDR1 and CDR2: SGHTA, FQGTGA. The V gene lost 1 base and the J gene lost 9 bases, with 7 bases spanning the gap. Here immunoSEQ multiplex PCR was the method, and the copy in TCRdb shows in-frame clones only, minus some. Of tens of thousands of clones listed, roughly four fifths are singletons. The material sequenced was PBMCs, taken around atezolizumab (anti-PD-L1) treatment. The chain recombines TRBV7-3 with TRBJ2-1; D is unresolved. This clonotype was obtained from a man in his 70s with urothelial cancer. CDR3 sequence: CASSLIETEQFF. The CDR3, as DNA: TGTGCCAGCAGCTTAATAGAAACTGAGCAGTTCTTC.